This entry concerns a single TCR beta chain. Trimming cost V 4 bases and J 4 bases; bases outside gene matches: 11. Germline loops: CDR1 MNHEY, CDR2 SMNVEV (reference sequence). The CDR3 covers 17 residues. This record belongs to a study of early T cells in non-severe SARS-CoV-2 infection. Via MiXCR, TCRdb re-called the 5' RACE reads, giving one row per CDR3 protein. The sample holds some 41,000 distinct CDR3 sequences, 20% to 25% seen once. This receptor was taken from an adult who was a healthcare worker with PCR-confirmed SARS-CoV-2 infection or an uninfected control (not recorded which). The input for sequencing was whole blood, taken at baseline. The chain is built from TRBV27 and TRBJ2-7, with 12 bases aligning to TRBD2. The CDR3 DNA is TGTGCCAGCAGTTCGGCCTTACTAGCGGGGGGCTATTACGAGCAGTACTTC. It encodes CASSSALLAGGYYEQYF.